The clone carrying this T cell receptor beta chain has only a few counts. The sample belongs to a study of blood T cell repertoires in COVID-19. In germline, CDR1 is SGHAT, CDR2 FQNNGV. Trimming at V came to 5 bases and at J to 3 bases, leaving 12 bases not matched to a gene. The CDR3 spans 16 residues. Libraries were prepared by immunoSEQ multiplex PCR; TCRdb keeps only in-frame clonotypes and omits some of them. Seen here are roughly 59,000 clones, over 75% observed once, and the top ten hold roughly 9.8%. The TCR originated in a human donor in a cohort sampled during active COVID-19. V and J are TRBV11-2 and TRBJ1-2; TRBD1 agrees at 7 bases. Sequencing was performed on peripheral blood. The CDR3 bases are TGTGCCAGCAGCCGAAGAACAGGGGCTAGGGACTATGGCTACACCTTC. Translated, it gives CASSRRTGARDYGYTF.